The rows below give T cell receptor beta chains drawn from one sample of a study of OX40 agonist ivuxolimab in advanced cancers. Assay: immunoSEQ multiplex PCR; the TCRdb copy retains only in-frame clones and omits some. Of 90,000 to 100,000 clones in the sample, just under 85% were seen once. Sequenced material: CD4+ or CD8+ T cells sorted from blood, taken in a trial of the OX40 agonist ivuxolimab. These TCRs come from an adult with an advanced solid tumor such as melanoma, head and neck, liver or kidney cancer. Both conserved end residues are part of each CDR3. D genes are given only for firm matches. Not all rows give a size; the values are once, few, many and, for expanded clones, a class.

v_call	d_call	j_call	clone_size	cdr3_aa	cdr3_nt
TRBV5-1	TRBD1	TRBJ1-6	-	CASSIRDRGFSDSPLHF	TGCGCCAGCAGCATACGGGACAGGGGGTTTTCAGATTCACCCCTCCACTTT
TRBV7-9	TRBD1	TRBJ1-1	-	CASSKGAGTVMNTEAFF	TGTGCCAGCAGCAAGGGGGCCGGGACCGTTATGAACACTGAAGCTTTCTTT
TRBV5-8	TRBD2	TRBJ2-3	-	CASSLELAGSSTDTQYF	TGTGCCAGCAGCTTGGAACTAGCGGGCTCTAGCACAGATACGCAGTATTTT
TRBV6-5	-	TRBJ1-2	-	CASSQGDYGYTF	TGTGCCAGCAGTCAGGGCGACTATGGCTACACCTTC
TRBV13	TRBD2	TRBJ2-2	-	CASSASNLAATGELFF	TGTGCCAGCAGCGCCTCAAATCTAGCGGCGACCGGGGAGCTGTTTTTT
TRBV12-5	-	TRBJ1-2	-	CASGLVPGGGYTF	TGTGCTAGTGGTTTGGTACCGGGTGGCGGCTACACCTTC
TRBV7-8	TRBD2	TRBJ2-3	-	CASNGPWEGDTQYF	TGTGCCAGCAACGGGCCTTGGGAGGGAGATACGCAGTATTTT
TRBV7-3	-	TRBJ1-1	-	CASSLTSSSNTEAFF	TGTGCCAGCAGCTTAACATCAAGCTCTAACACTGAAGCTTTCTTT
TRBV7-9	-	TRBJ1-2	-	CASSLAGARSGYTF	TGTGCCAGCAGCTTAGCGGGGGCCCGGTCGGGCTACACCTTC
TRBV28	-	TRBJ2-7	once	CASSHRRKEQYF	TGTGCCAGCAGCCACCGACGGAAAGAGCAGTACTTC
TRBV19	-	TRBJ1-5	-	CASTDGRAQHF	TGTGCCAGTACTGACGGAAGGGCCCAGCATTTT
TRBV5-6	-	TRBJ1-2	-	CASSSPPGLSYGYTF	TGTGCCAGCAGCTCGCCGCCAGGCCTAAGCTATGGCTACACCTTC
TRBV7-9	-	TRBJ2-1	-	CASSRYATRSGSEQFF	TGTGCCAGCAGCAGATACGCGACCAGAAGTGGGAGTGAGCAGTTCTTC
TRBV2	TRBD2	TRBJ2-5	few	CASRGTSGYQETQYF	TGTGCCAGCAGGGGGACTAGCGGATACCAAGAGACCCAGTACTTC
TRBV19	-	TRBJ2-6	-	CAIRDSSGANVLTF	TGTGCCATTAGAGACAGTTCTGGGGCCAACGTCCTGACTTTC
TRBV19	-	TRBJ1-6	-	CASSIQQTGGYNSPLHF	TGTGCCAGTAGTATACAACAGACCGGGGGTTATAATTCACCCCTCCACTTT
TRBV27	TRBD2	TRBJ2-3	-	CASSPSGRGTTQYF	TGTGCCAGCAGTCCTAGCGGGAGGGGTACAACGCAGTATTTT
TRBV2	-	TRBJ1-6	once	CASSLPSGRGSYNSPLHF	TGTGCCAGCAGTCTCCCTTCAGGGAGGGGGTCCTATAATTCACCCCTCCACTTT
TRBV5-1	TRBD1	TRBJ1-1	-	CASSSRQGSNTEAFF	TGCGCCAGCAGCTCCAGACAGGGTTCGAACACTGAAGCTTTCTTT
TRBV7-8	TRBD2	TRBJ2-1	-	CASSLGSSGRANNYNEQFF	TGTGCCAGCAGCTTAGGGTCTAGCGGGAGGGCCAATAACTACAATGAGCAGTTCTTC
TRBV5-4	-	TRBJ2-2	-	CASSGKAGELFF	TGTGCCAGCAGCGGCAAGGCCGGGGAGCTGTTTTTT
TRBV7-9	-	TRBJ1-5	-	CASSLAGTQPQHF	TGTGCCAGCAGCTTAGCGGGAACTCAGCCCCAGCATTTT
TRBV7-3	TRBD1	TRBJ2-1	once	CASSPGTGDEQFF	TGTGCCAGCAGCCCTGGGACAGGGGATGAGCAGTTCTTC
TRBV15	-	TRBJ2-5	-	CATSTRPLRETQYF	TGTGCCACCAGCACTAGACCCCTTCGCGAGACCCAGTACTTC
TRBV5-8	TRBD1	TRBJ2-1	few	CASSLDRGVRFGNEQFF	TGTGCCAGCAGCTTGGACAGGGGCGTGAGGTTTGGCAATGAGCAGTTCTTC
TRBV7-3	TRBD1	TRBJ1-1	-	CASSSTGYGAEAFF	TGTGCCAGCAGCTCGACAGGGTATGGAGCTGAAGCTTTCTTT
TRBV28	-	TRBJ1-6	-	CASSPPQKTLHF	TGTGCCAGCAGTCCGCCCCAGAAAACCCTCCACTTT
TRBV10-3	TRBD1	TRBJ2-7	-	CAISQDRGNEQYF	TGTGCCATCAGTCAGGACAGGGGGAACGAGCAGTACTTC
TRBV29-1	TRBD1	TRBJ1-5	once	CSGHGTARIGNQPQHF	TGCAGTGGTCATGGGACAGCCAGAATAGGCAATCAGCCCCAGCATTTT
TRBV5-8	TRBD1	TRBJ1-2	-	CASSFLGSGTGSGGYTF	TGTGCCAGCAGCTTTTTGGGGTCCGGGACAGGGAGTGGTGGCTACACCTTC
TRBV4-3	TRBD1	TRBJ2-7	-	CASSLDRSAYEQYF	TGCGCCAGCAGCCTGGACAGGTCAGCCTACGAGCAGTACTTC
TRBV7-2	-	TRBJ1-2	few	CASSLLTRDGYTF	TGTGCCAGCAGCTTACTAACCAGGGATGGCTACACCTTC
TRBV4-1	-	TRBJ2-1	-	CASSLRVSSYNEQFF	TGCGCCAGCAGCCTCAGGGTAAGCTCCTACAATGAGCAGTTCTTC
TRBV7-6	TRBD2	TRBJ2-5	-	CASSLAVVAGYQETQYF	TGTGCCAGCAGCTTAGCGGTTGTAGCGGGGTACCAAGAGACCCAGTACTTC
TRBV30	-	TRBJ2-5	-	CAWTWGLHSVGTQYF	TGTGCCTGGACCTGGGGACTCCACTCGGTAGGGACCCAGTACTTC
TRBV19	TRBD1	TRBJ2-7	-	CASNGQGLDEQYF	TGTGCCAGTAATGGACAGGGCCTAGACGAGCAGTACTTC
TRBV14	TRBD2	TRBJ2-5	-	CASSPRPSGGYQETQYF	TGTGCCAGCAGCCCCAGGCCTAGCGGGGGGTACCAAGAGACCCAGTACTTC
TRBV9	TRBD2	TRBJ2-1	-	CASSARTSGENEQFF	TGTGCCAGCAGCGCCCGGACTAGCGGGGAGAATGAGCAGTTCTTC
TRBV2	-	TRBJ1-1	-	CASSGPGGANTEAFF	TGTGCCAGCAGTGGGCCGGGCGGGGCGAACACTGAAGCTTTCTTT
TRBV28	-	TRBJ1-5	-	CASSRIPGRENQPQHF	TGTGCCAGCAGCCGAATTCCGGGACGGGAGAATCAGCCCCAGCATTTT
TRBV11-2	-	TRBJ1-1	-	CASSLDSVITEAFF	TGTGCCAGCAGCTTAGATTCTGTGATCACTGAAGCTTTCTTT
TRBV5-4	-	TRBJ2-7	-	CASSHLAGYEQYF	TGTGCCAGCAGCCACTTGGCGGGATACGAGCAGTACTTC
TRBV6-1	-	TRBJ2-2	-	CASSEIVGLTGELFF	TGTGCCAGCAGTGAAATAGTAGGACTCACCGGGGAGCTGTTTTTT
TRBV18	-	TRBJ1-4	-	CASSAYSNEKLFF	TGTGCCAGCTCCGCGTACTCTAATGAAAAACTGTTTTTT
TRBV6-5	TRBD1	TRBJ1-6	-	CASSTQTGQPSPLHF	TGTGCCAGCAGTACCCAGACAGGGCAACCTTCACCCCTCCACTTT
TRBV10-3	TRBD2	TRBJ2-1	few	CAISGVLAGYEQFF	TGTGCCATCAGTGGGGTTCTAGCGGGGTACGAGCAGTTCTTC
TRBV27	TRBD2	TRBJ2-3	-	CASIALGTSANTQYF	TGTGCCAGCATTGCCCTAGGGACTAGCGCAAATACGCAGTATTTT
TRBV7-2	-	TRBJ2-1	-	CASSTEGGEQFF	TGTGCCAGCAGCACAGAAGGGGGAGAGCAGTTCTTC
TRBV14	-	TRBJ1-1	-	CASSQGAYRDTEAFF	TGTGCCAGCAGCCAAGGTGCATACAGGGACACTGAAGCTTTCTTT
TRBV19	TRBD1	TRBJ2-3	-	CASSIEGQGTDTQYF	TGTGCCAGTAGTATAGAGGGACAGGGTACAGATACGCAGTATTTT
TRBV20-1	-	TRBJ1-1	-	CSVEGREAFF	TGCAGTGTTGAGGGACGTGAAGCTTTCTTT
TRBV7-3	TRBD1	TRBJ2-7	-	CASSQTGSYEQYF	TGTGCCAGCAGCCAGACAGGGTCCTACGAGCAGTACTTC
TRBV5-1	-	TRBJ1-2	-	CASSADGFYGYTF	TGCGCCAGCAGCGCCGACGGCTTCTATGGCTACACCTTC
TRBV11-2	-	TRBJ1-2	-	CASSLERDYGYTF	TGTGCCAGCAGCTTAGAAAGGGACTATGGCTACACCTTC